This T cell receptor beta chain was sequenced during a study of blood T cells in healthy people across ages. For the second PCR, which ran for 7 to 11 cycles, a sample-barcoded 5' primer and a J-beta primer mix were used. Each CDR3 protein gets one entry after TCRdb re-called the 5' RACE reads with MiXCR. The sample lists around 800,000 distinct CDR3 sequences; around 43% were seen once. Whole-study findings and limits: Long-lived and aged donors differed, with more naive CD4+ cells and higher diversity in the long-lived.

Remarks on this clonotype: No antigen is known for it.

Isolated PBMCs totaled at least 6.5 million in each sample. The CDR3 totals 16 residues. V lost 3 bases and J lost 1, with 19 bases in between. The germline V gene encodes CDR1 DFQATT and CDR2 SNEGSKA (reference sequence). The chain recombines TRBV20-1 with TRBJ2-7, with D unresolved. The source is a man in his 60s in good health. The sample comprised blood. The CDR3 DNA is TGCAGTGCTAGTGGAAGTAGACGTTCTCTTTCCTACGAGCAGTACTTC. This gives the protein CSASGSRRSLSYEQYF.